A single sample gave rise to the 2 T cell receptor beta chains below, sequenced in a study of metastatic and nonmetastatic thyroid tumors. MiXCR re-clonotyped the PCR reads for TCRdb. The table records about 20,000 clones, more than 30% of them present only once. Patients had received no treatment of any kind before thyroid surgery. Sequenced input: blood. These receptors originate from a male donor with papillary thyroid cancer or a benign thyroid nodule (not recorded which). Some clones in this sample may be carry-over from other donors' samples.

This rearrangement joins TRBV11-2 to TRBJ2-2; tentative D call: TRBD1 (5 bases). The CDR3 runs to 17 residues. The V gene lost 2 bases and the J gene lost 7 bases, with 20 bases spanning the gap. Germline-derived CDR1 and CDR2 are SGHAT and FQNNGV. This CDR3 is CASSLSHRSPLYGELFF. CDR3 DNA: TGTGCCAGCAGCTTAAGTCACAGGTCCCCATTATACGGGGAGCTGTTTTTT.

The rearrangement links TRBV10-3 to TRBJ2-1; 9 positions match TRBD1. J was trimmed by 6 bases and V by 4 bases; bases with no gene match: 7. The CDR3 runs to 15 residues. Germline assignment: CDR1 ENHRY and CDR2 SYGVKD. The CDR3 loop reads CAISAPGQGINEQFF. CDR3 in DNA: TGTGCCATCAGTGCACCGGGACAGGGCATCAATGAGCAGTTCTTC.